Presented here are 28 T cell receptor beta chains from one specimen sequenced in a study of blood T cell repertoires in COVID-19. Sequencing was performed with immunoSEQ multiplex PCR; in TCRdb, only in-frame clones are kept and a portion is missing. Seen here are tens of thousands of clones, about 90% observed once, and the top ten hold roughly 40%. Specimen: peripheral blood. Every receptor here comes from a woman in her sixties or seventies with COVID-19, enrolled during active disease.

This clone has only one observation. The chain combines TRBV6-1 with TRBJ2-7, with 12 nucleotides matching TRBD2. The ends lost 3 bases at V and 3 bases at J; junction bases unmatched: 3. Per the germline V gene, CDR1 is MNHNS and CDR2 is SASEGT. The CDR3 is 15 amino acids. The DNA for the CDR3 is TGTGCCAGCAGTGACCCGGGACTAGCGGGCTACGAGCAGTACTTC. It encodes CASSDPGLAGYEQYF.

The J gene is TRBJ2-1, the V gene TRBV7-9; D is perhaps TRBD1 (5 bases). V was shortened by 2 bases and J by 7 bases, with 9 bases between the two germline ends. Looked up from germline, CDR1 is SEHNR and CDR2 is FQNEAQ (reference sequence). The CDR3 loop spans 13 amino acids. In DNA form, the CDR3 reads TGTGCCAGCAGCTTAACTGGGGCGAATGAGCAGTTCTTC. This gives the protein CASSLTGANEQFF. Full variable domain (outside the CDR3, taken from reference TRBV7-9 and TRBJ2-1): DTGVSQNPRHKITKRGQNVTFRCDPISEHNRLYWYRQTLGQGPEFLTYFQNEAQLEKSRLLSDRFSAERPKGSFSTLEIQRTEQGDSAMYLCASSLTGANEQFFGPGTRLTVL.

V and J are TRBV30 and TRBJ2-5, with 8 bases aligning to TRBD2. Germline trimming cut 5 bases from V and 1 base from J; bases unmatched to any gene: 6. Germline V gene data show CDR1 as GTSNPN and CDR2 as SVGIG (reference sequence). The CDR3 runs 14 residues. CDR3 bases: TGTGCCTGGGGCCTCACTAGCGGCCAAGAGACCCAGTACTTC. Protein product: CAWGLTSGQETQYF.

This clone has just one count. The chain carries TRBV19 and TRBJ1-1; maybe TRBD1 (5 bases). V lost 6 bases and J 0 bases, leaving 11 bases between the germline ends. Germline V CDR1 and CDR2: LNHDA, SQIVND (reference sequence). The CDR3 runs to 14 residues. In DNA, the CDR3 is TGTGCCAGTAGCCGACAGCTCTTGAACACTGAAGCTTTCTTT. It yields the protein CASSRQLLNTEAFF.

The rearrangement links TRBV9 to TRBJ2-5; D remains ambiguous. V lost 3 bases, J lost 4 bases, and 10 bases lay in between. Germline values: CDR1 SGDLS, CDR2 YYNGEE. The CDR3 spans 13 residues. CDR3 sequence reads: CASSDLPRETQYF. Written as DNA, the CDR3 is TGTGCCAGCAGCGACTTACCACGAGAGACCCAGTACTTC.

The chain has TRBV9 and TRBJ2-3, with TRBD1 as a possible D gene (6 bases). Germline CDR1 SGDLS, CDR2 YYNGEE. V dropped 0 bases and J dropped 7 bases, with 12 bases sitting between them. The CDR3 has 14 amino acids. The CDR3 DNA follows: TGTGCCAGCAGCGTAGTTCCGGGACAAAATACGCAGTATTTT. This gives the protein CASSVVPGQNTQYF.

J is TRBJ2-3 and V is TRBV19; D is possibly TRBD2 (6 bases). The V gene's germline CDR1 is LNHDA and CDR2 SQIVND (reference sequence). The V end was cut by 10 bases, the J end by 2 bases, with 13 bases between. The CDR3 runs 13 residues. The DNA for the CDR3 is TGTGCCACCGGGGACTTTTACACAGATACGCAGTATTTT. This codes for CATGDFYTDTQYF.

The V and J genes are TRBV14 and TRBJ1-5, with 10 bases fitting TRBD1. After removal of 4 bases from V and 2 bases from J, the junction contained 2 bases not matched to a gene. Germline V CDR1 and CDR2: SGHDN, FVKESK. The CDR3 sequence is 15 residues long. CDR3 sequence (DNA): TGTGCCAGCAGCCTGGGGACAGGGGGCAATCAGCCCCAGCATTTT. It codes for CASSLGTGGNQPQHF.

The V call is TRBV5-1, the J call TRBJ1-1, with a possible D match to TRBD1 (6 bases). The CDR3 consists of 15 residues. Between the trimmed V and J ends, which lost 2 bases and 4 bases, there was a span of 15 bases. Germline V gene sequence: CDR1 SGHRS, CDR2 YFSETQ. This CDR3 reads CASSLAPGDSTEAFF. In nucleotides, the CDR3 is TGCGCCAGCAGCTTAGCTCCAGGGGATAGCACTGAAGCTTTCTTT. Complete variable domain (other parts from reference TRBV5-1 and TRBJ1-1): KAGVTQTPRYLIKTRGQQVTLSCSPISGHRSVSWYQQTPGQGLQFLFEYFSETQRNKGNFPGRFSGRQFSNSRSEMNVSTLELGDSALYLCASSLAPGDSTEAFFGQGTRLTVV.

This chain joins TRBV29-1 and TRBJ2-2, with D maybe TRBD1 (6 bases). Germline values: CDR1 SQVTM, CDR2 ANQGSEA. V dropped 4 bases and J dropped 6 bases, with 15 bases sitting between them. This CDR3 has 14 residues. The CDR3 reads CSVVLTGGSGELFF. The CDR3 DNA reads as TGCAGCGTTGTTCTGACAGGCGGTTCCGGGGAGCTGTTTTTT.

The chain couples TRBV13 to TRBJ1-1; tentatively, D is TRBD1 (6 bases). V was shortened by 5 bases and J by 5 bases, with 15 bases between the two germline ends. The CDR3 extends over 14 amino acids. CDR1 is PRHDT, CDR2 FYEKMQ, per germline (reference sequence). The CDR3 protein is CASSLRGASTEAFF. CDR3 DNA sequence: TGTGCCAGCAGCCTGCGGGGGGCGAGTACTGAAGCTTTCTTT. The whole variable domain, remainder taken from reference TRBV13 and TRBJ1-1, is AAGVIQSPRHLIKEKRETATLKCYPIPRHDTVYWYQQGPGQDPQFLISFYEKMQSDKGSIPDRFSAQQFSDYHSELNMSSLELGDSALYFCASSLRGASTEAFFGQGTRLTVV.

The rearrangement links TRBV6-5 to TRBJ2-1, with D uncertain. The germline CDR1 and CDR2 sequences are MNHEY and SVGAGI. Trimming left V 8 bases short and J 0 bases short, with 14 bases between. This CDR3 is 15 amino acids long. The CDR3 loop reads CASRKPGNSYNEQFF. The CDR3 DNA reads as TGTGCCAGCCGCAAGCCTGGTAACTCCTACAATGAGCAGTTCTTC.

In nucleotides, the CDR3 is TGTGCCAGCAGCTTAGGGCGGGGCCTTACCTACAATGAGCAGTTCTTC. Translation: CASSLGRGLTYNEQFF. This rearrangement joins TRBV7-9 to TRBJ2-1, with a weak D call TRBD2 (6 bases). V was pared by 1 base and J by 2 bases, with 12 bases between. Germline CDR1 reads SEHNR; CDR2 reads FQNEAQ (reference sequence). The CDR3 length is 16 residues.

The chain couples TRBV7-9 to TRBJ1-2; D call uncertain. V lost 4 bases, J lost 3 bases, and 18 bases lay in between. Germline V gene lookup returns CDR1 SEHNR and CDR2 FQNEAQ (reference sequence). The CDR3 loop spans 16 amino acids. CDR3: CASSSFSTWEDYGYTF. The CDR3 DNA reads TGTGCCAGCAGCTCCTTTTCCACGTGGGAGGACTATGGCTACACCTTC.

The rearrangement uses TRBV27 and TRBJ2-5; D may be TRBD2 (6 bases). Germline CDR1 and CDR2: MNHEY and SMNVEV (reference sequence). There are 16 residues in the CDR3. V dropped 0 bases and J dropped 5 bases, with 16 bases sitting between them. CDR3 DNA: TGTGCCAGCAGTTTATCGGCGGCTAGCGAGCGGGAGACCCAGTACTTC. Translated: CASSLSAASERETQYF.

The rearrangement links TRBV25-1 to TRBJ1-4; TRBD1 agrees at 12 bases. The V and J ends lost 3 bases and 10 bases, in that order; junction bases with no gene match: 9. The CDR3 totals 16 residues. From germline, CDR1 is MGHDK and CDR2 SYGVNS. The CDR3 region has the DNA TGTGCCAGCAGTGATCCCGCCGGGACAGGGGGCATAAAACTGTTTTTT. This translates into CASSDPAGTGGIKLFF.

The V and J genes are TRBV5-6 and TRBJ1-1; D ambiguous. The length of the CDR3 is 11 residues. Germline CDR1 reads SGHDT; CDR2 reads YYEEEE. V gave up 0 bases and J gave up 12 bases, with 9 bases separating them. DNA for the CDR3: TGTGCCAGCAGCTTGGGTAGAGTTACTTTCTTT. This gives the protein CASSLGRVTFF.

This clone was counted a few times. The V and J genes are TRBV18 and TRBJ2-7; 7 positions match TRBD2. The CDR3 is made up of 15 amino acids. Germline CDR1 KGHSH, CDR2 LQKENI. V gave up 0 bases and J gave up 3 bases; unmatched junction bases: 5. The CDR3 protein is CASSPPGLAVYEQYF. The CDR3 DNA reads TGTGCCAGCTCACCACCTGGGCTAGCGGTCTACGAGCAGTACTTC.

V and J are TRBV10-3 and TRBJ2-7; 10 nucleotides line up with TRBD2. The V gene end was trimmed by 6 bases and the J gene end by 0 bases; junction bases not matched to a gene: 14. Germline V gives CDR1 ENHRY, CDR2 SYGVKD. The CDR3 is 18 amino acids. CDR3 protein: CAIRAGTSVRLSSYEQYF. In DNA form, the CDR3 reads TGTGCCATCAGAGCCGGGACTAGCGTTAGGCTATCCTCCTACGAGCAGTACTTC.

This rearrangement joins TRBV4-1 to TRBJ1-2; TRBD1 matches 9 bases. This CDR3 is built from 18 residues. Germline assignment: CDR1 MGHRA and CDR2 YSYEKL. Trimming at V came to 3 bases and at J to 0 bases, leaving 11 bases not matched to a gene. CDR3 nucleotides: TGCGCCAGCAGCCAGAGTCCCGGGACAGGGAAGGCTAACTATGGCTACACCTTC. It encodes CASSQSPGTGKANYGYTF.

This sequence joins TRBV6-5 and TRBJ2-7; D possibly corresponds to TRBD1 (7 bases). V lost 6 bases, J lost 1 base, and 13 bases lay in between. Germline loops: CDR1 MNHEY, CDR2 SVGAGI. The CDR3 is 14 residues long. CDR3 region: CASSRGEPSYEQYF. The DNA of the CDR3 is TGTGCCAGCAGCAGGGGGGAACCTTCCTACGAGCAGTACTTC.

The genes are TRBV12-3 or TRBV12-4 and TRBJ2-7; D perhaps matches TRBD2 (5 bases). The CDR3 covers 13 residues. Trimming took 3 bases from V and 4 from J, leaving 10 bases between them. CDR3: CASSFDGVYEQYF. The CDR3 DNA is TGTGCCAGCAGTTTTGACGGGGTATACGAGCAGTACTTC.

The genes are TRBV7-2 and TRBJ1-6; TRBD1 is a possible D gene (5 bases). CDR3 length equals 15 residues. Trimming left V 5 bases short and J 8 bases short, with 16 bases between. CDR1 SGHTA and CDR2 FQGNSA come from the germline V gene. The CDR3 loop is CASSPGTGNDSPLHF. For the CDR3, the DNA is TGTGCCAGCAGCCCCGGTACAGGCAATGATTCACCCCTCCACTTT.

The gene calls are TRBV7-9 and TRBJ2-3, with TRBD2 identical over 9 bases. This CDR3 spans 15 amino acids. Germline V gives CDR1 SEHNR, CDR2 FQNEAQ (reference sequence). V shed 3 bases and J 4 bases; nucleotides not matched to a gene: 5. The CDR3 nucleotides are TGTGCCAGCAGCTTTGCGGGGGGGCAATCAGATACGCAGTATTTT. This encodes CASSFAGGQSDTQYF.

J is TRBJ2-2 and V is TRBV5-1; 8 bases agree with TRBD2. V gave up 4 bases and J gave up 6 bases; unmatched junction bases: 11. Germline assignment: CDR1 SGHRS and CDR2 YFSETQ. This CDR3 contains 16 residues. The CDR3 DNA sequence: TGCGCCAGCAGCCCGGCCGGGGGGGGCATGGCCGGGGAGCTGTTTTTT. Its protein product is CASSPAGGGMAGELFF. The entire variable domain, with the rest obtained from reference TRBV5-1 and TRBJ2-2, is as follows: KAGVTQTPRYLIKTRGQQVTLSCSPISGHRSVSWYQQTPGQGLQFLFEYFSETQRNKGNFPGRFSGRQFSNSRSEMNVSTLELGDSALYLCASSPAGGGMAGELFFGEGSRLTVL.

This sequence joins TRBV10-3 and TRBJ2-1; TRBD2 matches at 12 bases. The junction had 8 bases not matched to a gene; V was cut back by 0 bases and J by 5 bases. The germline V gene encodes CDR1 ENHRY and CDR2 SYGVKD. The CDR3 runs 18 residues. The CDR3 here is CAISESASSGRGHNEQFF. The CDR3 DNA reads TGTGCCATCAGTGAGTCGGCGTCTAGCGGGAGGGGACACAATGAGCAGTTCTTC.

The V gene is TRBV5-6, the J gene TRBJ1-3; tentatively, D is TRBD1 (6 bases). V was trimmed by 2 bases and J by 4 bases, leaving 10 bases between them. Germline V gene sequence: CDR1 SGHDT, CDR2 YYEEEE. The CDR3 extends over 14 amino acids. The DNA of the CDR3 is TGTGCCAGCAGCTTACAGGGAACAGGAAACACCATATATTTT. This codes for CASSLQGTGNTIYF.

For the CDR3, the DNA is TGTGCCAGCACCCTATCTAGTGACTACGAGCAGTACTTC. Translating gives CASTLSSDYEQYF. The chain uses TRBV7-8 and TRBJ2-7; no clear D. With 7 bases removed from V and 3 bases from J, the gap between germline ends came to 13 bases. From germline, CDR1 is SGHVS and CDR2 FQNEAQ. The CDR3 has 13 residues.